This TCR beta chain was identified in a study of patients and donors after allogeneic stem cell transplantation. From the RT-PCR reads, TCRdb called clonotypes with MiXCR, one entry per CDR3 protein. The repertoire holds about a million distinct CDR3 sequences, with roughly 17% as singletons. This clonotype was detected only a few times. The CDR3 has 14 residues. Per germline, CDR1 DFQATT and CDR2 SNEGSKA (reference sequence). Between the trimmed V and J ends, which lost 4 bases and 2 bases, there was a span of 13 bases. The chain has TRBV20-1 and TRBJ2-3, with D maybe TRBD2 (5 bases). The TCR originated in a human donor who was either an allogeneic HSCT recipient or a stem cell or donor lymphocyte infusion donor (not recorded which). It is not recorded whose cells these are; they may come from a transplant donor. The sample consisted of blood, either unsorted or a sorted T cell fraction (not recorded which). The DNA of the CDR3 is TGCAGTGCTACAAGTTGGACTGTCACAGATACGCAGTATTTT. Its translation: CSATSWTVTDTQYF.